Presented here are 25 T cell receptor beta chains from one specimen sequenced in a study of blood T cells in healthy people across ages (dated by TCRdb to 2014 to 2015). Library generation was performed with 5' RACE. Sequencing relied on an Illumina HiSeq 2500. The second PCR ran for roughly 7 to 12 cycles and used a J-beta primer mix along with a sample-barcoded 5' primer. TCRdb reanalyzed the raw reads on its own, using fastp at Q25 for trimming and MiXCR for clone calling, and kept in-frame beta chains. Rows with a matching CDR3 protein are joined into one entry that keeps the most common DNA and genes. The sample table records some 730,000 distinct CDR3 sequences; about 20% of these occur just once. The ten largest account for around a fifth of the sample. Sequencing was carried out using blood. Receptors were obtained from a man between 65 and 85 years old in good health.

In DNA, the CDR3 is TGCAGCGTTGAAGGGGAGAGGGGGATTAGCACAGATACGCAGTATTTT. It yields the protein CSVEGERGISTDTQYF. The V gene is TRBV29-1, the J gene TRBJ2-3, with D possibly TRBD1 on 6 matching bases. CDR3 length: 16 residues. V was clipped by 1 base and J by 0 bases, with 14 bases between them. Germline CDR1 is SQVTM and CDR2 is ANQGSEA.

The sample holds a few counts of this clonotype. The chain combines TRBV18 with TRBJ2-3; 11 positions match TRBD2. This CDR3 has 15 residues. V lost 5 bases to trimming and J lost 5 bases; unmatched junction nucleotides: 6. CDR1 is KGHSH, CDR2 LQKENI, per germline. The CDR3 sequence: CASSSSGGAIDTQYF. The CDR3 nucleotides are TGTGCCAGCTCAAGTAGCGGGGGGGCCATAGATACGCAGTATTTT.

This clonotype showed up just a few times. CDR3 loop: CASSSEAQGRSPLHF. The CDR3 nucleotides read TGTGCCAGCAGCTCAGAAGCACAGGGTCGCTCACCCCTCCACTTT. This chain links TRBV7-2 with TRBJ1-6; TRBD1 might be the D (6 bases). Germline CDR1 SGHTA, CDR2 FQGNSA. CDR3 length: 15 amino acids. V dropped 4 bases and J dropped 10 bases, with 17 bases sitting between them.

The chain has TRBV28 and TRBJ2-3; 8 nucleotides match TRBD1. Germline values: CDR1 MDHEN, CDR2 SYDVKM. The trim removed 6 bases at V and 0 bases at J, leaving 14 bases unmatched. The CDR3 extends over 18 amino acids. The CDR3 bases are TGTGCCAGCAGCTTACCCCGAAGGAGGACAGGGAGCACAGATACGCAGTATTTT. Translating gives CASSLPRRRTGSTDTQYF.

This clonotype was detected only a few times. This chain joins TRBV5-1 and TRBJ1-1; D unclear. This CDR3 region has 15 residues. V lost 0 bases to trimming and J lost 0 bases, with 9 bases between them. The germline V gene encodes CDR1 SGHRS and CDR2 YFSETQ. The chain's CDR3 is CASSLGLGVNTEAFF. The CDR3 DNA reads TGCGCCAGCAGCTTGGGTCTTGGGGTGAACACTGAAGCTTTCTTT. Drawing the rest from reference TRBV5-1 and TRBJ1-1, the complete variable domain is KAGVTQTPRYLIKTRGQQVTLSCSPISGHRSVSWYQQTPGQGLQFLFEYFSETQRNKGNFPGRFSGRQFSNSRSEMNVSTLELGDSALYLCASSLGLGVNTEAFFGQGTRLTVV.

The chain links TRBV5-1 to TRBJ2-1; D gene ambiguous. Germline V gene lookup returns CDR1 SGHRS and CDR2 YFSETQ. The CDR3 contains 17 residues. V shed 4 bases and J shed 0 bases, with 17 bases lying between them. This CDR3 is CASSQTLAPSSYNEQFF. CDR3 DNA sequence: TGCGCCAGCAGCCAAACTCTGGCCCCCAGCTCCTACAATGAGCAGTTCTTC. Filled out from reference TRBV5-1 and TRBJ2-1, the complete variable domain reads KAGVTQTPRYLIKTRGQQVTLSCSPISGHRSVSWYQQTPGQGLQFLFEYFSETQRNKGNFPGRFSGRQFSNSRSEMNVSTLELGDSALYLCASSQTLAPSSYNEQFFGPGTRLTVL.

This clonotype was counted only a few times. This chain's CDR3 is CSGAGNRDTDTQYF. The CDR3 region has the DNA TGCAGCGGCGCAGGGAACCGTGACACAGATACGCAGTATTTT. The rearrangement links TRBV29-1 to TRBJ2-3; TRBD1 might be the D (5 bases). Germline V lookup: CDR1 SQVTM, CDR2 ANQGSEA. Deletions cut 7 bases from V and 2 bases from J, with 16 bases between. The CDR3 loop spans 14 amino acids.

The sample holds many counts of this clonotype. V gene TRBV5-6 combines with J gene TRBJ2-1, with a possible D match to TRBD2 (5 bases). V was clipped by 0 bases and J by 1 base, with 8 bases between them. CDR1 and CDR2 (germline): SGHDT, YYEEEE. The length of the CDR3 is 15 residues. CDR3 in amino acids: CASSLGLQSYNEQFF. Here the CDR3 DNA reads TGTGCCAGCAGCTTGGGACTACAATCCTACAATGAGCAGTTCTTC. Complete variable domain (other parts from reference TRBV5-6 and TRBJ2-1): DAGVTQSPTHLIKTRGQQVTLRCSPKSGHDTVSWYQQALGQGPQFIFQYYEEEERQRGNFPDRFSGHQFPNYSSELNVNALLLGDSALYLCASSLGLQSYNEQFFGPGTRLTVL.

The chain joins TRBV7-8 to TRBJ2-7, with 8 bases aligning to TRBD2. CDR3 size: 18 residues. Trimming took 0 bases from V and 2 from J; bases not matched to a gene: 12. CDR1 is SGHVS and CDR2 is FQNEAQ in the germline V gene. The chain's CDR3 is CASSLAPSGGALTYEQYF. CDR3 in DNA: TGTGCCAGCAGCTTAGCCCCCTCCGGGGGGGCTCTAACCTACGAGCAGTACTTC.

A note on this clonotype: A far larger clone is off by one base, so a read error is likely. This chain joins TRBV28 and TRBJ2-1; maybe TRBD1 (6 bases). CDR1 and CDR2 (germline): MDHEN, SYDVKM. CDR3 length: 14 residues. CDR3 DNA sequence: TGTGCCAGCAGTTATGGGGGCTCCTACAATGAGCAGCTCTTC. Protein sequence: CASSYGGSYNEQLF.

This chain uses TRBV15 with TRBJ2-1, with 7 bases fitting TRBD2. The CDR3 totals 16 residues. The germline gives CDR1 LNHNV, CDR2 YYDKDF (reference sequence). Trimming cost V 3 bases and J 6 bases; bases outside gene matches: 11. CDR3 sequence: CATSRASGPNSNEQFF. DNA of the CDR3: TGTGCCACCAGCAGGGCTAGCGGCCCTAATAGCAATGAGCAGTTCTTC. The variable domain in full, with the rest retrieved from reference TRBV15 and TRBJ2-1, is DAMVIQNPRYQVTQFGKPVTLSCSQTLNHNVMYWYQQKSSQAPKLLFHYYDKDFNNEADTPDNFQSRRPNTSFCFLDIRSPGLGDTAMYLCATSRASGPNSNEQFFGPGTRLTVL.

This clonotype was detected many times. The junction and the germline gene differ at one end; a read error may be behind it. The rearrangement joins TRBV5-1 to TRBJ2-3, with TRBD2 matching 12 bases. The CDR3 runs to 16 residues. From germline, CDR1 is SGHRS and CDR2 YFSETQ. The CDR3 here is CASSLGLAGSTDTQYF. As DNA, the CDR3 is TGTGCCAGCAGTTTAGGACTAGCGGGGAGCACAGATACGCAGTATTTT.

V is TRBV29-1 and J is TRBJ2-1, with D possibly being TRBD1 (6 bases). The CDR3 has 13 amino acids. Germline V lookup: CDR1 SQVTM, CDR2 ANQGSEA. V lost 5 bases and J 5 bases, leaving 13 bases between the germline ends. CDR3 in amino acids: CSVRQVAHNEQFF. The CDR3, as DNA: TGCAGCGTTCGACAGGTGGCCCACAATGAGCAGTTCTTC.

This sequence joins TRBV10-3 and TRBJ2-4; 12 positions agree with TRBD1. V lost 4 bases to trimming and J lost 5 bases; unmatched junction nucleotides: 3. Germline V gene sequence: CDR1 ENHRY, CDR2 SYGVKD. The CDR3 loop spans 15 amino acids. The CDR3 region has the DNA TGTGCCATCAGTGGGGACAGGGGGCGCGAAAACATTCAGTACTTC. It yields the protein CAISGDRGRENIQYF.

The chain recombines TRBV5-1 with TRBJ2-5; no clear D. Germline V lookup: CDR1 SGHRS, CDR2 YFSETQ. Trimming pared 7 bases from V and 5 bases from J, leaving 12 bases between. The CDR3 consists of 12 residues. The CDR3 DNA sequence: TGCGCCAGCGGCGTTGAGAGGGAGACCCAGTACTTC. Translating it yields CASGVERETQYF.

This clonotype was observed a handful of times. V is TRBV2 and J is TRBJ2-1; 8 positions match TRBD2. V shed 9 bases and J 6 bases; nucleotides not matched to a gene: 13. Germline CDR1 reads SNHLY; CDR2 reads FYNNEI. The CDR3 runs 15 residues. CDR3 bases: TGTGCCAGTACTCCGCGGACTAGCTTGGCCAATGAGCAGTTCTTC. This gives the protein CASTPRTSLANEQFF.

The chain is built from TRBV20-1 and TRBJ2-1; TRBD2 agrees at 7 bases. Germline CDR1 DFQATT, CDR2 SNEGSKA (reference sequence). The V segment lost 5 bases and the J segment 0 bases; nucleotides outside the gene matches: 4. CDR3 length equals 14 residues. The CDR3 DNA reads TGCAGTGCTGCTAGCGGACACTCCTACAATGAGCAGTTCTTC. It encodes CSAASGHSYNEQFF.

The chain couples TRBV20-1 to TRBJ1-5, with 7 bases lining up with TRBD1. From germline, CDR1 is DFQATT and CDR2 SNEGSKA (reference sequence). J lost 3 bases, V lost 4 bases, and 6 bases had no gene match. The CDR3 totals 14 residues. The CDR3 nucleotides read TGCAGTGCTACCTGGGACAGACACAATCAGCCCCAGCATTTT. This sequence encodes CSATWDRHNQPQHF.

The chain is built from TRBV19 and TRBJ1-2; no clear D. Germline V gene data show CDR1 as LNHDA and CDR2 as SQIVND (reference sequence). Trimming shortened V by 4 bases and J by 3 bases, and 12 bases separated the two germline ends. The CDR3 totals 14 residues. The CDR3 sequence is CASSKWAGDYGYTF. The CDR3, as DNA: TGTGCCAGTAGTAAGTGGGCCGGGGACTATGGCTACACCTTC. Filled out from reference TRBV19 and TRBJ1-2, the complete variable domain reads DGGITQSPKYLFRKEGQNVTLSCEQNLNHDAMYWYRQDPGQGLRLIYYSQIVNDFQKGDIAEGYSVSREKKESFPLTVTSAQKNPTAFYLCASSKWAGDYGYTFGSGTRLTVV.

As DNA, the CDR3 is TGTGCCAGCAGCTTTCAGGACAGTTACAATGAGCAGTTCTTC. This gives the protein CASSFQDSYNEQFF. V is TRBV7-9 and J is TRBJ2-1, with a possible D match to TRBD1 (6 bases). V dropped 3 bases and J dropped 4 bases, with 10 bases sitting between them. The CDR3 spans 14 residues. Germline V lookup: CDR1 SEHNR, CDR2 FQNEAQ (reference sequence). The full variable domain, in which reference TRBV7-9 and TRBJ2-1 provide the parts outside the CDR3, is DTGVSQNPRHKITKRGQNVTFRCDPISEHNRLYWYRQTLGQGPEFLTYFQNEAQLEKSRLLSDRFSAERPKGSFSTLEIQRTEQGDSAMYLCASSFQDSYNEQFFGPGTRLTVL.

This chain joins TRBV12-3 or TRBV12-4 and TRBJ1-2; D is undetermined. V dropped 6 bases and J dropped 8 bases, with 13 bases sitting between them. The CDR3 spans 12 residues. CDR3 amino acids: CASRQRVSGYTF. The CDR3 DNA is TGTGCCAGCAGACAGAGGGTTTCCGGCTACACCTTC.

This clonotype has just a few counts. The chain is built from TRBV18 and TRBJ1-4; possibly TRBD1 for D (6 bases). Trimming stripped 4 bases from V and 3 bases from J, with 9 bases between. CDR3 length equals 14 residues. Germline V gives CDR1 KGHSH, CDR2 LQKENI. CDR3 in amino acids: CASSRGTSNEKLFF. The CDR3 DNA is TGTGCCAGCTCACGAGGGACATCTAATGAAAAACTGTTTTTT.

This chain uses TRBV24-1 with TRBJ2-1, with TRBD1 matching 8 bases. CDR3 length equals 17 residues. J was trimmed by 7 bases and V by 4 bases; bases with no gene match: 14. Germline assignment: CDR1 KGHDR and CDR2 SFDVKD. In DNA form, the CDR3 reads TGTGCCACCAGTGAACCGACGGACAGGGCTAACCTAAATGAGCAGTTCTTC. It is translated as CATSEPTDRANLNEQFF.

CDR3 amino acids: CASSFSGGIGDEQFF. Written as DNA, the CDR3 is TGTGCCAGCAGCTTCTCCGGGGGGATCGGGGATGAGCAGTTCTTC. The rearrangement links TRBV7-2 to TRBJ2-7; 7 bases align to TRBD2. The J call is uncertain, as TRBJ2-1 better fits the DNA end. The length of the CDR3 is 15 residues. Germline CDR1 is SGHTA and CDR2 is FQGNSA.

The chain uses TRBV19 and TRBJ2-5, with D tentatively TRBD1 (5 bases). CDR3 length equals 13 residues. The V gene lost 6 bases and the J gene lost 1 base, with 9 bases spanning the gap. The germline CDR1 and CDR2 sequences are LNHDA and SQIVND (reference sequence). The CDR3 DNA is TGTGCCAGTAGGGGGCAGTCCCAAGAGACCCAGTACTTC. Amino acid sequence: CASRGQSQETQYF.